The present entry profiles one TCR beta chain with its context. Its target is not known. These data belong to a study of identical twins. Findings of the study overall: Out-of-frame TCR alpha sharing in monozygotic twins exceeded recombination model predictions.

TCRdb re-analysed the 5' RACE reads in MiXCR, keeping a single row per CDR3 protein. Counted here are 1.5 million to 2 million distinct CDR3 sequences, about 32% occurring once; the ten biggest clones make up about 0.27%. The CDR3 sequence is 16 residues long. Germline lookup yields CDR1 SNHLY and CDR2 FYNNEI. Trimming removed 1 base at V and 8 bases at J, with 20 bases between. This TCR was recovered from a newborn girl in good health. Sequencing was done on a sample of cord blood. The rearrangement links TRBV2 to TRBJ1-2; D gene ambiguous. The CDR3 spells CASSEDGVAGLGGYTF. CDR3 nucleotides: TGTGCCAGCAGTGAAGACGGGGTTGCGGGGTTGGGCGGCTACACCTTC. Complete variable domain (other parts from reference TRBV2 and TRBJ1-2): EPEVTQTPSHQVTQMGQEVILRCVPISNHLYFYWYRQILGQKVEFLVSFYNNEISEKSEIFDDQFSVERPDGSNFTLKIRSTKLEDSAMYFCASSEDGVAGLGGYTFGSGTRLTVV.